This TCR beta chain is from a study of blood T cell repertoires in COVID-19. For the study at large: Spain, Italy and the United States supplied samples that represented acute and convalescent COVID-19. The cDNA or gDNA used as material had been derived from T cells, B-cell-depleted T cells, or PBMCs.

Original processing notes: Amplifying reference gene primers gave estimates of nucleated cell counts. Clones were sequenced by immunoSEQ multiplex PCR, and TCRdb holds only the in-frame ones, with some missing. That table supplies the V and J calls and clone size; D and trimming were determined from the DNA. The table has about 9,000 clones, about 86% seen once. This clonotype originated in a human donor in a cohort sampled during active COVID-19. Sequencing input: peripheral blood.

The CDR3: CASSSTSGEQFF. The CDR3 coding sequence is TGTGCCAGCAGTTCGACTAGCGGGGAGCAGTTCTTC. The chain combines TRBV28 with TRBJ2-1; 10 bases agree with TRBD2. The V gene end was trimmed by 4 bases and the J gene end by 10 bases; junction bases not matched to a gene: 1. Looked up from germline, CDR1 is MDHEN and CDR2 is SYDVKM. The CDR3 spans 12 residues. Combining the CDR3 with reference TRBV28 and TRBJ2-1 gives the whole variable domain DVKVTQSSRYLVKRTGEKVFLECVQDMDHENMFWYRQDPGLGLRLIYFSYDVKMKEKGDIPEGYSVSREKKERFSLILESASTNQTSMYLCASSSTSGEQFFGPGTRLTVL.